This TCR beta chain stems from a study of T cells after yellow fever vaccination. This CDR3 has 14 residues. V lost 6 bases and J 0 bases, leaving 9 bases between the germline ends. Looked up from germline, CDR1 is SGHTA and CDR2 is FQGNSA. General observations from the study: When the response was secondary, it was weaker but reached its peak faster, day 5 versus 15. Within FACS-sorted repertoires, abundant clonotypes contaminating from the bulk population could be present. Reappearance after the booster was observed for most primary-vaccination clones (96% CD4, just over 85% CD8).

5'RACE template switching produced TCR cDNA carrying a universal primer site and UMIs. One entry per CDR3 protein results from TCRdb running MiXCR on the 5' RACE reads. The sample includes about 320,000 distinct CDR3 sequences, around 4.5% seen only once; the top ten take just under 20%. This clonotype was detected many times. Its antigen is still unknown. The sequencing here drew on PBMCs, taken 15 days after the yellow fever booster vaccination. This receptor was obtained from a man between 18 and 29 years old who received the YFV17D yellow fever vaccine. The V gene is TRBV7-2, the J gene TRBJ1-5; D perhaps matches TRBD1 (5 bases). CDR3 nucleotide sequence: TGTGCCAGCAGTCCAACAGGTAGCAATCAGCCCCAGCATTTT. It yields the protein CASSPTGSNQPQHF.